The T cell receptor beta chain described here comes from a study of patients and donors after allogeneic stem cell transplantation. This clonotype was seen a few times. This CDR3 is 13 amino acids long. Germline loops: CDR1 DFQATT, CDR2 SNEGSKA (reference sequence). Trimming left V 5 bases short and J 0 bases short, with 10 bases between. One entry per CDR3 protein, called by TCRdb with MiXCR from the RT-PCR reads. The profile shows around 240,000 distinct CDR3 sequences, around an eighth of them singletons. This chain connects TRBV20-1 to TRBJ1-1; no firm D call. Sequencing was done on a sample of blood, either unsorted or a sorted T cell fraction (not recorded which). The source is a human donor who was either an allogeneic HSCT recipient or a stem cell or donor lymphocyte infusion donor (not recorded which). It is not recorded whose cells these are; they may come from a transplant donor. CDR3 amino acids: CSARKIMNTEAFF. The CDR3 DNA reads TGCAGTGCTCGCAAAATTATGAACACTGAAGCTTTCTTT.